Each of the 8 T cell receptor beta chains below was sequenced from the same sample in a study of PD-1 blockade in classical Hodgkin lymphoma. The table came from immunoSEQ multiplex PCR; TCRdb's copy has only in-frame clones and leaves some out. This sample carries fewer than 100,000 clones, 80% to 95% of them seen once, and the ten largest clones take less than 3.5%. All trial patients relapsed after autologous stem cell transplantation. Specimen: peripheral blood mononuclear cells (PBMCs), collected at baseline. The receptors originated from a human donor with classical Hodgkin lymphoma.

The table lists this clone with a count of one. V gene TRBV6-6 combines with J gene TRBJ1-2; unclear D gene. Trimming removed 7 bases from V and 4 bases from J, with 10 bases in between. The CDR3 spans 12 residues. CDR1 is MNHNY, CDR2 SVGAGI, per germline (reference sequence). The CDR3 DNA reads TGTGCCAGCACCGATCTGGTCTATGGCTACACCTTC. Protein sequence: CASTDLVYGYTF.

This chain's CDR3 is CSVGGDSIYEQYF. The CDR3 DNA sequence: TGCAGCGTGGGGGGGGACTCCATCTACGAGCAGTACTTC. The V gene is TRBV29-1, the J gene TRBJ2-5, with 7 positions matching TRBD2. The tail of the sequence fits TRBJ2-7 better, so the J call may be wrong. This CDR3 spans 13 amino acids. CDR1 SQVTM and CDR2 ANQGSEA come from the germline V gene.

The genes are TRBV11-1 and TRBJ2-1, with D possibly TRBD2 on 5 matching bases. Germline values: CDR1 SGHAT, CDR2 FQDESV (reference sequence). The CDR3 is 15 amino acids. The V and J ends lost 5 bases and 7 bases respectively, with 18 bases between them. The CDR3 protein is CASSLHRGSGNEQFF. For the CDR3, the DNA is TGTGCCAGCAGCCTACATCGGGGAAGTGGAAATGAGCAGTTCTTC.

The genes are TRBV6-1 and TRBJ2-2, with 12 nucleotides matching TRBD2. This CDR3 region has 18 residues. The V segment lost 6 bases and the J segment 6 bases; nucleotides outside the gene matches: 14. From germline, CDR1 is MNHNS and CDR2 SASEGT. The chain's CDR3 is CASRELPRLAGGSGELFF. CDR3 sequence (DNA): TGTGCCAGCAGGGAATTACCTCGTCTAGCGGGAGGGTCCGGGGAGCTGTTTTTT.

The chain carries TRBV2 and TRBJ1-3; D is ambiguous. Germline V gene sequence: CDR1 SNHLY, CDR2 FYNNEI. CDR3 length: 17 residues. Trimming shortened V by 4 bases and J by 1 base, and 17 bases separated the two germline ends. In nucleotides, the CDR3 is TGTGCCAGCAGTGTCCGGGATCCCCGGAGATCTGGAAACACCATATATTTT. Translated: CASSVRDPRRSGNTIYF.

V is TRBV5-1 and J is TRBJ2-5; D not resolved. V lost 5 bases and J 5 bases, leaving 10 bases between the germline ends. The CDR3 covers 12 residues. Germline CDR1 is SGHRS and CDR2 is YFSETQ. The CDR3 nucleotides read TGCGCCAGCAGTTCCGAGGATGAGACCCAGTACTTC. Encoded protein: CASSSEDETQYF.

V is TRBV7-9 and J is TRBJ1-4; 11 nucleotides align to TRBD1. The CDR3 has 18 amino acids. Germline V gives CDR1 SEHNR, CDR2 FQNEAQ (reference sequence). Germline trimming cut 5 bases from V and 8 bases from J; bases unmatched to any gene: 16. The CDR3 spells CASSAGQGGGLVYEKLFF. DNA for the CDR3: TGTGCCAGCAGCGCGGGACAGGGGGGAGGGTTGGTATACGAAAAACTGTTTTTT.

This clone showed up just a few times. The chain has TRBV6-6 and TRBJ2-5, with D possibly being TRBD1 or TRBD2 (5 bases each). Germline lookup yields CDR1 MNHNY and CDR2 SVGAGI (reference sequence). Trimming stripped 5 bases from V and 1 base from J, with 17 bases between. The CDR3 totals 16 residues. CDR3 amino acids: CASSPRSGTAQETQYF. As DNA, the CDR3 is TGTGCCAGCAGTCCACGGTCCGGGACGGCCCAAGAGACCCAGTACTTC.